Sequencing of this TCR beta chain was carried out in a study of blood T cell repertoires in COVID-19. In the source study's methods: Estimates of nucleated cell counts were drawn from the amplification of reference gene primers. Libraries were prepared by immunoSEQ multiplex PCR; TCRdb keeps only in-frame clonotypes and omits some of them. That table is the source of V, J and clone size, and D and trimming were worked out from the DNA. The data show approximately 210,000 clones, with roughly nine tenths seen just once and 0.55% to 0.75% held by the top ten. The CDR3 is made up of 15 amino acids. V trimming: 6 bases; J trimming: 1 base; junction bases outside the gene matches: 5. Germline V CDR1 and CDR2: MNHEY, SVGAGI.

Sequenced: peripheral blood. The V gene is TRBV6-5, the J gene TRBJ1-1; TRBD1 matches at 10 bases. The clonotype originates from a man aged 40-49 years with acute or convalescent COVID-19. The CDR3 loop reads CASSRQGARNTEAFF. As DNA, the CDR3 is TGTGCCAGCAGCCGACAGGGGGCAAGGAACACTGAAGCTTTCTTT.